Following are 19 T cell receptor beta chains from one sample sequenced in a study of tumor-infiltrating lymphocytes in primary liver carcinoma. From approximately 20-30 mg of unsorted bulk tissue, DNA and RNA were co-extracted together. The authors made TCR beta cDNA from 500 to 600 ng total RNA with a constant-region primer. Generation of the TCR beta libraries relied on three nested multiplex PCR rounds using slightly modified ARM-PCR. Amplification in the first two PCR rounds was performed using TRBV1-TRBV30 forward primers and a C-beta reverse primer for 10 cycles each. TCRdb re-analysed the multiplex PCR reads in MiXCR, keeping a single row per CDR3 protein. The data show roughly 80,000 distinct CDR3 sequences, around 70% seen once. Source material: liver tumor tissue from sampling region 1. Documented subset: tumor region T1, superior pole. These receptors came from a middle-aged man with primary liver carcinoma and hepatitis B virus infection.

As for this clonotype: The junction departs from germline at one end; a sequencing error may be responsible. The chain employs TRBV29-1 and TRBJ1-2, with unresolved D. Looked up from germline, CDR1 is SQVTM and CDR2 is ANQGSEA. This CDR3 has 12 residues. CDR3 residues: CSVAHSNYCYTF. CDR3 bases: TGCAGCGTCGCACATTCCAACTATTGCTACACATTC.

Concerning this clonotype itself: One junction end disagrees with the germline gene, perhaps due to a read error. V gene TRBV12-3 or TRBV12-4 combines with J gene TRBJ2-3, with D possibly being TRBD1 (5 bases). The CDR3 extends over 13 amino acids. CDR3 amino acids: CASSLNRMDMQYF. Here the CDR3 DNA reads TGTGCCAGCAGTTTGAACAGGATGGATATGCAGTATTTT.

A note on this clonotype: At one end, the junction sequence differs from germline, possibly due to a read error. The chain carries TRBV29-1 and TRBJ2-1, with 9 bases identical to TRBD2. Germline V gives CDR1 SQVTM, CDR2 ANQGSEA. The CDR3 has 14 residues. The CDR3 DNA reads TGCAGCGTTCCGACTAGCGGCAACTACGATGAGCTGTTCTTC. Protein sequence: CSVPTSGNYDELFF.

The J gene is TRBJ2-1, the V gene TRBV24-1; 12 bases map to TRBD2. Germline V lookup: CDR1 KGHDR, CDR2 SFDVKD. V was clipped by 4 bases and J by 3 bases; unmatched bases: 9. The CDR3 extends over 18 amino acids. The CDR3 nucleotides are TGTGCCACCAGTGACCTACTGACTAGCGGGGGATACTACAATGAGCAGTTCTTC. Protein sequence: CATSDLLTSGGYYNEQFF.

Comment on this clonotype: The germline gene is not matched at one end of the junction; a read error may be the cause. The gene calls are TRBV11-1 and TRBJ2-6, with D possibly matching TRBD2 (6 bases). The CDR3 consists of 19 residues. Germline V CDR1 and CDR2: SGHAT, FQDESV (reference sequence). CDR3 loop: CASSPRGSGVNSGVNVLTF. CDR3 nucleotide sequence: TGTGCCAGTAGCCCCCGGGGGAGCGGTGTTAATTCTGGGGTCAACGTCCTGACTTTC.

As regards this clonotype: One junction end disagrees with the germline gene, perhaps due to a read error. The chain has TRBV28 and TRBJ1-5, with 10 bases fitting TRBD1. Germline CDR1 MDHEN, CDR2 SYDVKM. The CDR3 length is 15 residues. The CDR3 sequence: CAISTPTGGHQPQHF. The CDR3 nucleotides are TGTGCCATCAGTACCCCGACAGGGGGCCATCAGCCCCAGCATTTT.

This clonotype has at least ten counts. The chain combines TRBV6-5 with TRBJ2-1; 8 positions agree with TRBD2. Germline V lookup: CDR1 MNHEY, CDR2 SVGAGI. The trim removed 6 bases at V and 3 bases at J, leaving 7 bases unmatched. The CDR3 is 15 residues long. The CDR3 DNA is TGTGCCAGCAGCCTAACTAGCGGACTCTACAATGAGCAGTTCTTC. Translation gives CASSLTSGLYNEQFF.

As for this clonotype: This may arise from a read error, as a much more abundant clone is one base away. J is TRBJ2-3 and V is TRBV12-3 or TRBV12-4, with 8 bases matching TRBD2. CDR3 length equals 15 residues. The DNA of the CDR3 is TGTGCCGGCAGTTTAGGTGCGGGAGGCTCAGATACGCAGTATTTT. Its protein is CAGSLGAGGSDTQYF.

This clonotype occurred once. One end of the junction does not line up with germline, which may come from a read error. This rearrangement joins TRBV6-5 to TRBJ1-5; a possible D gene is TRBD1 (5 bases). The CDR3 has 15 residues. Germline CDR1 MNHEY, CDR2 SVGAGI. The CDR3 region is CASSTSKGSYQPQNF. The CDR3 DNA reads as TGTGCCAGCAGTACGTCAAAGGGGAGCTATCAGCCCCAGAATTTT.

This clonotype was observed many times. The V and J genes are TRBV12-3 or TRBV12-4 and TRBJ2-3; the D is unclear. The CDR3 is made up of 12 amino acids. Trimming stripped 8 bases from V and 3 bases from J, with 9 bases between. CDR3 amino acids: CASGPETDTQYF. CDR3 coding DNA: TGTGCCAGCGGACCCGAGACAGATACGCAGTATTTT.

On this clonotype: One junction end disagrees with the germline gene, perhaps due to a read error. The V and J genes are TRBV11-2 and TRBJ1-1, with D unresolved. The CDR3 consists of 14 residues. Germline CDR1 and CDR2: SGHAT and FQNNGV. The CDR3: CGSNTAGSVTESFF. DNA for the CDR3: TGTGGCAGCAACACAGCCGGTTCCGTAACTGAATCTTTCTTT.

The chain combines TRBV6-1 with TRBJ2-6, with 8 bases identical to TRBD1. Trimming removed 10 bases from V and 0 bases from J; junction bases left unmatched: 11. The germline V gene encodes CDR1 MNHNS and CDR2 SASEGT. This CDR3 comprises 17 residues. CDR3 region: CANTLGQDHSGANVLTF. The CDR3 DNA reads as TGTGCCAACACCCTGGGACAGGACCACTCTGGGGCCAACGTCCTGACTTTC.

This clonotype was observed a handful of times. The rearrangement joins TRBV2 to TRBJ2-7; the match to TRBD1 covers 7 bases. The CDR3 has 13 amino acids. Germline values: CDR1 SNHLY, CDR2 FYNNEI. With V trimmed by 7 bases and J by 1 base, 4 bases remained unmatched. The CDR3 here is CASNRGQSYEQYF. CDR3 in DNA: TGTGCCAGCAATCGGGGACAGTCCTACGAGCAGTACTTC.

Turning to this clonotype: A read error may account for a junction end that differs from germline. V is TRBV24-1 and J is TRBJ2-2; D tentatively reads TRBD1 or TRBD2 (5 bases each). From germline, CDR1 is KGHDR and CDR2 SFDVKD. The CDR3 extends over 12 amino acids. CDR3: CATGENTREPSF. The CDR3 DNA reads TGTGCCACCGGGGAGAACACCAGGGAGCCGTCTTTT.

This clonotype was found a few times. The gene calls are TRBV10-3 and TRBJ2-1; D is uncertain. Germline CDR1 and CDR2: ENHRY and SYGVKD. V lost 8 bases, J lost 8 bases, and 10 bases lay in between. The length of the CDR3 is 11 residues. In nucleotides, the CDR3 is TGTGCCATCCGTGGTACCGATGAGCAGTTCTTC. Translation gives CAIRGTDEQFF.

This clonotype was detected only a few times. This clone may be a read error of a much larger clone one base away. The chain uses TRBV30 and TRBJ2-1; D is perhaps TRBD1 or TRBD2 (6 bases each). Germline V gene data show CDR1 as GTSNPN and CDR2 as SVGIG (reference sequence). The CDR3 runs to 9 residues. CDR3 sequence reads: CALCGTKLF. CDR3 DNA sequence: TGTGCCTTGTGCGGGACAAAACTCTTC.

This clonotype was detected a few times. A clone one base away is much larger, so this may be a read error. This chain joins TRBV12-3 or TRBV12-4 and TRBJ2-7; 16 bases are shared with TRBD2. CDR3 length: 14 residues. For the CDR3, the DNA is TGTGCCGGCAGTTCCGGGACTAGCGGGGGGGGGCAGTACTTC. Protein: CAGSSGTSGGGQYF.

As to this clonotype: A much larger clone lies a single base off, so this may be a read error. The J gene is TRBJ2-7, the V gene TRBV5-1, with no clear D. V lost 2 bases to trimming and J lost 9 bases, with 21 bases between them. This CDR3 comprises 15 residues. Germline values: CDR1 SGHRS, CDR2 YFSETQ. CDR3 in amino acids: CASSFGGNQKNGQYF. CDR3 DNA: TGCGCCAGCAGCTTCGGTGGGAACCAAAAAAACGGGCAGTACTTC. Together with reference TRBV5-1 and TRBJ2-7, the CDR3 gives the full variable domain: KAGVTQTPRYLIKTRGQQVTLSCSPISGHRSVSWYQQTPGQGLQFLFEYFSETQRNKGNFPGRFSGRQFSNSRSEMNVSTLELGDSALYLCASSFGGNQKNGQYFGPGTRLTVT.

This clonotype occurred many times. This chain links TRBV30 with TRBJ2-3, with D perhaps matching TRBD1 or TRBD2 (6 bases each). Germline CDR1 GTSNPN, CDR2 SVGIG (reference sequence). Trimming removed 4 bases at V and 4 bases at J, with 15 bases between. The CDR3 is 14 amino acids. The CDR3 DNA sequence: TGTGCCTGGAAGAGGGGGGCGGGGTCAGATACGCAGTATTTT. Translating gives CAWKRGAGSDTQYF.